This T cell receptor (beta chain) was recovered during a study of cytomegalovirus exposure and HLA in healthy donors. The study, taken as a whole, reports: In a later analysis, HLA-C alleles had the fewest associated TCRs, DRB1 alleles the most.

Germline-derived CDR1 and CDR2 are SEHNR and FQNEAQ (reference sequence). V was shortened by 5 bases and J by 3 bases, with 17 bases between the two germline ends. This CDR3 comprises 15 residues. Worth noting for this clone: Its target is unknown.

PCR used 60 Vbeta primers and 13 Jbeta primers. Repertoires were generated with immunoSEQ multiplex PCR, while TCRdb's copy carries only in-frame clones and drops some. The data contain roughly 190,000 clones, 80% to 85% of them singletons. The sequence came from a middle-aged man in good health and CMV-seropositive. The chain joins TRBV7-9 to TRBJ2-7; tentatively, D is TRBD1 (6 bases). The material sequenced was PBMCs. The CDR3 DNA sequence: TGTGCCAGCAGCGGAACAGGGTCCCCGGGCTACGAGCAGTACTTC. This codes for CASSGTGSPGYEQYF.